Detailed here is one T cell receptor (beta chain). Assay used: immunoSEQ multiplex PCR; TCRdb lists only in-frame clones, some missing. The data show hundreds of thousands of clones, with roughly 84% seen just once and 1.2% to 1.5% held by the top ten. The sample belongs to a study of blood T cell repertoires in COVID-19. The CDR3 is 12 amino acids. In germline, CDR1 is SEHNR, CDR2 FQNEAQ (reference sequence). V gave up 2 bases and J gave up 5 bases, with 6 bases separating them. The rearrangement uses TRBV7-9 and TRBJ1-2, with unresolved D. Material for sequencing was PBMCs or T cells enriched from blood (not recorded which). The source is a woman between 18 and 30 years old who had been exposed to COVID-19. CDR3 nucleotides: TGTGCCAGCAGCTTAATATCTTATGGCTACACCTTC. Its protein is CASSLISYGYTF.